This T cell receptor (beta chain) was found in a study of blood T cell repertoires in COVID-19. Study overall: Some COVID-19 samples were acute and others convalescent; all came from the United States, Italy and Spain. T cells, B-cell-depleted T cells, or PBMCs provided the cDNA or gDNA that served as material.

In the original analysis: Counts of nucleated cells, estimated from reference gene primer amplification, were obtained. Produced via immunoSEQ multiplex PCR; TCRdb's table is partial and in-frame only. Clonal size and the V and J genes are those of that table, whereas D and trimming came from the DNA. The sample holds about 370,000 clones; approximately 92% are singletons and the top ten take about 1%. The receptor was derived from a man aged 18-30 years who had recovered from COVID-19. Sequencing used PBMCs or T cells enriched from blood (not recorded which).

The CDR3 nucleotides are TGCGCCAGCAGCTTGGAGGGGGCAGGAATCAGAAACACCATATATTTT. Its translation: CASSLEGAGIRNTIYF. V gene TRBV5-1 combines with J gene TRBJ1-3; the match to TRBD1 covers 7 bases. The CDR3 totals 16 residues. Losses at the gene ends were 0 bases for V and 5 bases for J; bases not matched to a gene: 8. CDR1 and CDR2 from the germline V gene are SGHRS and YFSETQ.